This T cell receptor beta chain was documented in a study of blood T cell repertoires in COVID-19. Overall study context: Samples taken during acute and convalescent COVID-19 were collected in the United States, Italy and Spain. PBMCs, B-cell-depleted T cells, or T cells were the source of the cDNA or gDNA that made up the material.

Original data processing: Amplified reference gene primers provided the basis for estimating nucleated cell counts. Using immunoSEQ multiplex PCR, the repertoire was profiled, and TCRdb retains in-frame clones only, with some absent. The DNA gave D and trimming, while V, J and clone size come from that table. The table includes more than 150,000 clones, 65% to 90% detected once. Trimming stripped 5 bases from V and 3 bases from J, with 5 bases between. The germline CDR1 and CDR2 sequences are MGHRA and YSYEKL. The CDR3 extends over 11 amino acids. This rearrangement joins TRBV4-1 to TRBJ2-7; D not resolved. Input material: peripheral blood. This TCR came from a woman aged 45-59 years with acute or convalescent COVID-19. CDR3 bases: TGCGCCAGCAGCAACTACTACGAGCAGTACTTC. Its protein is CASSNYYEQYF.